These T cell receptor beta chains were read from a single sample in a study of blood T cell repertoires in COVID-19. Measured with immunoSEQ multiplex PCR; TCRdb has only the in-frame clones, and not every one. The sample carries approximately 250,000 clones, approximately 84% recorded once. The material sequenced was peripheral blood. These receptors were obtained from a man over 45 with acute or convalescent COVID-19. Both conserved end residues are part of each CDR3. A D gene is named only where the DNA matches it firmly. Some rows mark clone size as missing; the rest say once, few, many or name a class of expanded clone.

TGTGCCAGCAGCTCGGGACTAGCGGGAGCAGATACGCAGTATTTT,CASSSGLAGADTQYF,TRBD2,TRBV3-1/TRBV3-2,.,TRBJ2-3
TGTGCCAGCAGCTTATCCCCGCGACGCCCTAGCAATGAGCAGTTCTTC,CASSLSPRRPSNEQFF,.,TRBV7-2,.,TRBJ2-1
TGTGCCAGCAGTTTCTCCCGGACAGGGACGGCGAACACTGAAGCTTTCTTT,CASSFSRTGTANTEAFF,TRBD1,TRBV27,.,TRBJ1-1
TGCGCCAGCAACAAGGACAGGGACCACGAGCAGTACTTC,CASNKDRDHEQYF,TRBD1,TRBV5-1,few,TRBJ2-7
TGTGCCAGCAGCAATAGCGCCCTTGGGACAGGGTCCCCTAATGAGCAGTACTTC,CASSNSALGTGSPNEQYF,.,TRBV21-1,.,TRBJ2-7
TGTGCCTGGAGTGGGCGGGGAATCACAGATACGCAGTATTTT,CAWSGRGITDTQYF,.,TRBV30,.,TRBJ2-3
TGTGCCAGCGTAAAACCTAGCGGCACAGATACGCAGTATTTT,CASVKPSGTDTQYF,.,TRBV6-6,.,TRBJ2-3
TGTGCCAGCTCACGACAGGGCGGCGAGACCCAGTACTTC,CASSRQGGETQYF,TRBD1,TRBV18,.,TRBJ2-5
TGTGCCAGCAGTTTATTTTGGGGGGAGGGAACGGGTGACACTGAAGCTTTCTTT,CASSLFWGEGTGDTEAFF,.,TRBV27,few,TRBJ1-1
TGTGCCAGTAGGAGCGCTCCGGGACAGGGGGACGAAAAACTGTTTTTT,CASRSAPGQGDEKLFF,TRBD1,TRBV19,.,TRBJ1-4
TGCGCCAGCAGCTTGGGCGATGAAGCTTTCTTT,CASSLGDEAFF,.,TRBV5-1,.,TRBJ1-1
TGTGCCAGCGGGGCCCGACAGGGGGCGGGTGAGCAGTTCTTC,CASGARQGAGEQFF,TRBD1,TRBV2,.,TRBJ2-1
TGTGCCAGCAGAGCGGACAGGGCCCCTCGAGATTCACCCCTCCACTTT,CASRADRAPRDSPLHF,TRBD1,TRBV28,.,TRBJ1-6
TGTGCCAGCAGCGCCCGCAGGGAGGGTGAAGCTTTCTTT,CASSARREGEAFF,.,TRBV9,.,TRBJ1-1
TGTGCCAGCAGACAGACAGGGGAAAATCAGCCCCAGCATTTT,CASRQTGENQPQHF,TRBD1,TRBV6-5,once,TRBJ1-5
TGTGCCAGCAGTTTCCGGACAGGGGGTACAGATACGCAGTATTTT,CASSFRTGGTDTQYF,TRBD1,TRBV27,.,TRBJ2-3
TGTGCCAGCAGCCGATTCCCCACAGGGAGTGGGGAAAAACTGTTTTTT,CASSRFPTGSGEKLFF,.,TRBV11-2,.,TRBJ1-4
TGCAGTGCTAGTGGTAGCGGGTGGGAGCAGTACTTC,CSASGSGWEQYF,TRBD2,TRBV20-1,.,TRBJ2-7
TGTGCTAGTGGTTCCGGGACAAAGGATCCCCTCCACTTT,CASGSGTKDPLHF,.,TRBV12-5,.,TRBJ1-6
TGTGCCAGCAGCTTAGGCACCATGGACAGGGGAGCGGATGGCTACACCTTC,CASSLGTMDRGADGYTF,TRBD1,TRBV13,.,TRBJ1-2